Below, one T cell receptor (beta chain) is given with its context. One end of the junction varies from germline; a read error may be responsible. This sample was taken from a study of blood T cells in healthy people across ages. CDR1 and CDR2 (germline): LNHNV, YYDKDF (reference sequence). The CDR3 is 17 residues long. Sample-barcoded 5' priming and a J-beta primer mix drove a second PCR of roughly 6 to 12 cycles. TCRdb re-called the 5' RACE reads through MiXCR, storing one row per CDR3 protein. The sample has 1.5 million to 2 million distinct CDR3 sequences; about 31% are singletons. Each donor's blood draw was roughly 9.5 milliliters of peripheral blood.

This clonotype was sampled from a woman aged 25 to 39 in good health. The material sequenced was blood. The chain joins TRBV15 to TRBJ2-3; maybe TRBD2 (6 bases). Here the CDR3 DNA reads TGTGCCACCAGCAGAGATGGTAGGATACTAGCTCGAGATACACAGTATTTT. It translates to CATSRDGRILARDTQYF.